A single sample gave rise to the 20 T cell receptor beta chains below, sequenced in a study of cytomegalovirus exposure and HLA in healthy donors. 13 Jbeta primers and 60 Vbeta primers were used for the PCR. Some clones are missing from TCRdb's copy, which holds only in-frame ones; the method was immunoSEQ multiplex PCR. The table lists about 140,000 clones, over 8% of them singletons. Sequenced sample: PBMCs. All receptors derive from a male donor in good health and CMV-seronegative.

This chain links TRBV27 with TRBJ1-5; 9 nucleotides agree with TRBD1. CDR3 length equals 16 residues. The V gene end was trimmed by 0 bases and the J gene end by 2 bases; junction bases not matched to a gene: 2. Germline lookup yields CDR1 MNHEY and CDR2 SMNVEV (reference sequence). This chain's CDR3 is CASSLSRDRGNQPQHF. The DNA for the CDR3 is TGTGCCAGCAGTTTATCCCGGGACAGGGGCAATCAGCCCCAGCATTTT.

The chain has TRBV5-4 and TRBJ1-2; D perhaps matches TRBD1 (5 bases). CDR1 SGHNT and CDR2 YYREEE come from the germline V gene (reference sequence). The CDR3 spans 13 residues. V lost 0 bases and J lost 7, with 10 bases in between. The DNA for the CDR3 is TGTGCCAGCAGCTTGGAAGGGACTGTTGGCTACACCTTC. Translating it yields CASSLEGTVGYTF.

The rearrangement uses TRBV6-1 and TRBJ2-1; 7 nucleotides align to TRBD2. With 6 bases clipped from V and 10 bases from J, the junction kept 12 bases outside the gene matches. Germline CDR1 MNHNS, CDR2 SASEGT. The CDR3 is made up of 14 amino acids. The CDR3 DNA reads TGTGCCAGCAGGGTCGCCGGGACTAAAGGGGAGCAGTTCTTC. It translates to CASRVAGTKGEQFF.

This clone was found a few times. The CDR3 sequence: CASSYTGDPANYGYTF. For the CDR3, the DNA is TGCGCCAGCAGCTATACAGGGGACCCAGCTAACTATGGCTACACCTTC. This chain connects TRBV5-1 to TRBJ1-2, with 7 bases lining up with TRBD1. CDR1 is SGHRS and CDR2 is YFSETQ in the germline V gene. The CDR3 runs 16 residues. Trimming removed 3 bases from V and 0 bases from J; junction bases left unmatched: 8.

The sample holds a few counts of this clone. The chain has TRBV18 and TRBJ1-1, with 7 positions matching TRBD1. The CDR3 totals 15 residues. The germline CDR1 and CDR2 sequences are KGHSH and LQKENI. V shed 4 bases, J shed 7 bases, and the junction held 12 bases outside the gene matches. CDR3 coding DNA: TGTGCCAGCTCACGGGACAGTCCCGGTCGAGGTGAAGCTTTCTTT. As protein: CASSRDSPGRGEAFF.

This clone has more than one count but fewer than ten. The chain carries TRBV9 and TRBJ2-2; 8 bases line up with TRBD1. The CDR3 spans 16 residues. J lost 0 bases, V lost 4 bases, and 5 bases had no gene match. CDR1 and CDR2 (germline): SGDLS, YYNGEE. CDR3 amino acids: CASSPRQGTNTGELFF. CDR3 sequence (DNA): TGTGCCAGCAGCCCAAGACAGGGGACGAACACCGGGGAGCTGTTTTTT.

The chain carries TRBV28 and TRBJ2-3, with 14 bases identical to TRBD2. The CDR3 has 17 amino acids. V shed 4 bases and J 5 bases; nucleotides not matched to a gene: 8. The germline V gene encodes CDR1 MDHEN and CDR2 SYDVKM. This CDR3 reads CASSWGLAGVVEDTQYF. The CDR3 DNA reads TGTGCCAGCAGTTGGGGACTAGCGGGAGTAGTGGAAGATACGCAGTATTTT.

As to this clone: Other DNA sequences in the same sample also yield this CDR3. V usage is TRBV6-5 and J usage is TRBJ1-2; TRBD1 matches 8 bases. This CDR3 region has 15 residues. With V trimmed by 2 bases and J by 4 bases, 6 bases remained unmatched. Germline CDR1 reads MNHEY; CDR2 reads SVGAGI. The CDR3 region has the DNA TGTGCCAGCAGTTACGGAGGACAGGGTCTCTATGGCTACACCTTC. It specifies CASSYGGQGLYGYTF.

Written as DNA, the CDR3 is TGTGCCAGCAGCCCACCCCGGGACGAGCAGTACTTC. Amino acid sequence: CASSPPRDEQYF. The rearrangement links TRBV28 to TRBJ2-7; D gene unclear. The CDR3 runs 12 residues. V gave up 6 bases and J gave up 5 bases, with 11 bases separating them. Germline V gene data show CDR1 as MDHEN and CDR2 as SYDVKM.

There are a few counts of this clone. This chain connects TRBV5-1 to TRBJ1-2, with 9 bases that match TRBD1. In germline, CDR1 is SGHRS, CDR2 YFSETQ. V dropped 3 bases and J dropped 1; count of bases not matched to a gene: 10. The CDR3 has 17 amino acids. The CDR3 DNA follows: TGCGCCAGCAGCTCGAACGGGGGGACAGGGATTAACTATGGCTACACCTTC. Amino acids: CASSSNGGTGINYGYTF. The complete variable domain, with remaining parts taken from reference TRBV5-1 and TRBJ1-2, reads KAGVTQTPRYLIKTRGQQVTLSCSPISGHRSVSWYQQTPGQGLQFLFEYFSETQRNKGNFPGRFSGRQFSNSRSEMNVSTLELGDSALYLCASSSNGGTGINYGYTFGSGTRLTVV.

The genes are TRBV19 and TRBJ2-7; 7 bases fit TRBD1. V lost 5 bases to trimming and J lost 5 bases; unmatched junction nucleotides: 6. This CDR3 region has 13 residues. Germline CDR1 is LNHDA and CDR2 is SQIVND (reference sequence). For the CDR3, the DNA is TGTGCCAGTAGTCCCTACAGGGGTGACGAGCAGTACTTC. This gives the protein CASSPYRGDEQYF.

This chain links TRBV7-8 with TRBJ1-4, with TRBD1 identical over 7 bases. This CDR3 has 14 residues. With V trimmed by 3 bases and J by 4 bases, 2 bases remained unmatched. Germline lookup yields CDR1 SGHVS and CDR2 FQNEAQ. The CDR3 bases are TGTGCCAGCAGCTTGAGGGGGCTTAATGAAAAACTGTTTTTT. Translating it yields CASSLRGLNEKLFF.

This clone was detected only a few times. The V gene is TRBV4-1, the J gene TRBJ1-1; D remains unclear. The CDR3 contains 18 residues. The germline V gene encodes CDR1 MGHRA and CDR2 YSYEKL. The ends were cut back, 0 bases at V and 1 base at J, with 18 bases in the middle. The CDR3, as DNA: TGCGCCAGCAGCCAAGATCTAACAGTGAGTCACGAGAACACTGAAGCTTTCTTT. Residues: CASSQDLTVSHENTEAFF.

V gene TRBV4-3 combines with J gene TRBJ2-7; weak D call: TRBD1 (5 bases). V was shortened by 0 bases and J by 5 bases, with 11 bases between the two germline ends. This CDR3 contains 14 residues. Germline CDR1 is LGHNA and CDR2 is YSLEER. In nucleotides, the CDR3 is TGCGCCAGCAGCCAAGACTCAGGGCTAAACGAGCAGTACTTC. Protein product: CASSQDSGLNEQYF.

The chain combines TRBV25-1 with TRBJ2-3; 9 bases align to TRBD2. V lost 0 bases, J lost 4 bases, and 5 bases stayed unmatched. The CDR3 is 16 amino acids. The germline V gene has CDR1 MGHDK and CDR2 SYGVNS. DNA of the CDR3: TGTGCCAGCAGTGAATATCGCGGGAGGGCCTCAGATACGCAGTATTTT. Protein product: CASSEYRGRASDTQYF. Filled out from reference TRBV25-1 and TRBJ2-3, the complete variable domain reads EADIYQTPRYLVIGTGKKITLECSQTMGHDKMYWYQQDPGMELHLIHYSYGVNSTEKGDLSSESTVSRIRTEHFPLTLESARPSHTSQYLCASSEYRGRASDTQYFGPGTRLTVL.

This CDR3 is CASRQTSGGEQYF. CDR3 in DNA: TGTGCCAGCAGACAGACTAGCGGGGGCGAGCAGTACTTC. The rearrangement joins TRBV2 to TRBJ2-7; 12 positions match TRBD2. CDR3 length: 13 amino acids. Germline V gene data show CDR1 as SNHLY and CDR2 as FYNNEI. Losses at the gene ends were 6 bases for V and 6 bases for J; bases not matched to a gene: 3. Combining the CDR3 with reference TRBV2 and TRBJ2-7 gives the whole variable domain EPEVTQTPSHQVTQMGQEVILRCVPISNHLYFYWYRQILGQKVEFLVSFYNNEISEKSEIFDDQFSVERPDGSNFTLKIRSTKLEDSAMYFCASRQTSGGEQYFGPGTRLTVT.

This clone was recorded a few times. This chain joins TRBV7-9 and TRBJ2-2, with D perhaps TRBD2 (6 bases). V lost 5 bases and J 6 bases, leaving 16 bases between the germline ends. This CDR3 has 15 amino acids. Germline assignment: CDR1 SEHNR and CDR2 FQNEAQ (reference sequence). CDR3 region: CASSPRDSQAGELFF. CDR3 bases: TGTGCCAGCAGCCCCCGGGACTCCCAGGCCGGGGAGCTGTTTTTT. The full variable domain, rest sourced from reference TRBV7-9 and TRBJ2-2, is DTGVSQNPRHKITKRGQNVTFRCDPISEHNRLYWYRQTLGQGPEFLTYFQNEAQLEKSRLLSDRFSAERPKGSFSTLEIQRTEQGDSAMYLCASSPRDSQAGELFFGEGSRLTVL.

The gene calls are TRBV6-1 and TRBJ2-7; D possibly corresponds to TRBD1 (6 bases). The CDR3 runs 12 residues. Deletions cut 6 bases from V and 3 bases from J, with 9 bases between. The germline CDR1 and CDR2 sequences are MNHNS and SASEGT. CDR3 loop: CASSPQGYEQYF. CDR3 DNA sequence: TGTGCCAGCAGCCCACAGGGCTACGAGCAGTACTTC.

The V and J genes are TRBV5-8 and TRBJ2-7, with 8 bases aligning to TRBD1. The CDR3 extends over 13 amino acids. Germline-derived CDR1 and CDR2 are SGHTS and YDEGEE. V lost 3 bases, J lost 1 base, and 0 bases stayed unmatched. CDR3 nucleotides: TGTGCCAGCAGCTGGACAGGGTCCTACGAGCAGTACTTC. Translating gives CASSWTGSYEQYF.

In the case of this clone: In the same sample, other DNA sequences code for this CDR3. This chain uses TRBV28 with TRBJ2-5; D unclear. V was trimmed by 6 bases and J by 4 bases, leaving 6 bases between them. The length of the CDR3 is 11 residues. CDR1 MDHEN and CDR2 SYDVKM come from the germline V gene. The DNA for the CDR3 is TGTGCCAGCAGCCCTCGAGAGACCCAGTACTTC. It codes for CASSPRETQYF.